A single sample is the source of the 26 T cell receptor beta chains below, sequenced in a study of cytomegalovirus exposure and HLA in healthy donors. TCRdb's table, derived via immunoSEQ multiplex PCR, lists solely in-frame clones and lacks some. Among approximately 180,000 clones listed, approximately 89% were seen once. The sample comprised PBMCs. These receptors were obtained from a man aged 18 to 35 in good health and CMV-seropositive.

The chain has TRBV7-2 and TRBJ1-2, with D possibly TRBD1 on 5 matching bases. Trimming cost V 4 bases and J 4 bases, with 13 bases left between them. CDR1 SGHTA and CDR2 FQGNSA come from the germline V gene. This CDR3 is 14 amino acids long. The chain's CDR3 is CASSWTSGGYGYTF. The CDR3 nucleotides read TGTGCCAGCAGCTGGACGTCCGGGGGCTATGGCTACACCTTC.

V and J are TRBV6-6 and TRBJ1-5, with D possibly being TRBD1 (6 bases). V was shortened by 6 bases and J by 7 bases, with 16 bases between the two germline ends. This CDR3 region has 14 residues. Germline CDR1 is MNHNY and CDR2 is SVGAGI (reference sequence). The CDR3 spells CASSPPQGIQPQHF. Written as DNA, the CDR3 is TGTGCCAGCAGCCCCCCCCAGGGGATACAGCCCCAGCATTTT.

The chain carries TRBV6-5 and TRBJ2-1; possibly TRBD1 for D (5 bases). The CDR3 contains 16 residues. V was trimmed by 4 bases and J by 5 bases, leaving 18 bases between them. CDR1 and CDR2 from the germline V gene are MNHEY and SVGAGI. CDR3 loop: CASSSTGSGIHNEQFF. The CDR3 coding sequence is TGTGCCAGCAGTTCGACTGGCTCAGGGATCCACAATGAGCAGTTCTTC.

V is TRBV20-1 and J is TRBJ2-1, with D perhaps TRBD2 (6 bases). The V end was cut by 5 bases, the J end by 10 bases, with 12 bases between. The CDR3 runs to 11 residues. Germline loops: CDR1 DFQATT, CDR2 SNEGSKA (reference sequence). The CDR3 coding sequence is TGCAGTGCTTCAGGGAGGTGGGAGCAGTTCTTC. Protein: CSASGRWEQFF.

V is TRBV7-2 and J is TRBJ2-7; D is undetermined. V dropped 2 bases and J dropped 4 bases, with 9 bases sitting between them. CDR1 SGHTA and CDR2 FQGNSA come from the germline V gene. The CDR3 is 13 amino acids. The CDR3 loop is CASSLTFRYEQYF. Written as DNA, the CDR3 is TGTGCCAGCAGCTTAACCTTTAGATACGAGCAGTACTTC.

CDR3 residues: CASSPTGYPQETQYF. In DNA, the CDR3 is TGTGCCAGCAGCCCGACAGGCTATCCCCAAGAGACCCAGTACTTC. This chain links TRBV7-2 with TRBJ2-5; D is possibly TRBD1 (6 bases). This CDR3 has 15 residues. Deletions cut 5 bases from V and 1 base from J, with 14 bases between. Germline CDR1 is SGHTA and CDR2 is FQGNSA.

V usage is TRBV6-1 and J usage is TRBJ1-2; D possibly corresponds to TRBD1 (6 bases). Per the germline V gene, CDR1 is MNHNS and CDR2 is SASEGT. There are 16 residues in the CDR3. The ends were cut back, 0 bases at V and 2 bases at J, with 13 bases in the middle. The CDR3 loop is CASSEARGGANYGYTF. CDR3 sequence (DNA): TGTGCCAGCAGTGAAGCGAGGGGGGGCGCCAACTATGGCTACACCTTC.

The rearrangement uses TRBV5-1 and TRBJ2-1; 8 nucleotides line up with TRBD2. Looked up from germline, CDR1 is SGHRS and CDR2 is YFSETQ. This CDR3 contains 16 residues. V was pared by 0 bases and J by 1 base, with 3 bases of the junction left unmatched. The CDR3 sequence: CASSLAAGGSYNEQFF. The CDR3 DNA sequence: TGCGCCAGCAGCTTGGCTGCGGGAGGATCCTACAATGAGCAGTTCTTC.

The V call is TRBV28, the J call TRBJ1-3, with a possible D match to TRBD1 (6 bases). CDR1 and CDR2 from the germline V gene are MDHEN and SYDVKM. The ends were cut back, 1 base at V and 2 bases at J, with 15 bases in the middle. The length of the CDR3 is 17 residues. The CDR3 bases are TGTGCCAGCAGTTTATCGGGGATCAGGGGAACTGGAAACACCATATATTTT. Protein product: CASSLSGIRGTGNTIYF.

This clone appeared a single time. V usage is TRBV9 and J usage is TRBJ2-2, with 7 nucleotides matching TRBD2. V dropped 0 bases and J dropped 6; count of bases not matched to a gene: 11. Germline lookup yields CDR1 SGDLS and CDR2 YYNGEE. CDR3 length: 17 residues. In nucleotides, the CDR3 is TGTGCCAGCAGCGTAGCGGCAGGCGGGAGCCCGCCCGGGGAGCTGTTTTTT. Residues: CASSVAAGGSPPGELFF.

This chain connects TRBV6-5 to TRBJ1-5; D is unclear. Germline lookup yields CDR1 MNHEY and CDR2 SVGAGI. The CDR3 length is 14 residues. The V and J ends lost 6 bases and 4 bases respectively, with 13 bases between them. The CDR3 here is CASSLGSPNQPQHF. CDR3 DNA: TGTGCCAGCAGCCTCGGGTCCCCAAATCAGCCCCAGCATTTT.

V is TRBV29-1 and J is TRBJ2-7; maybe TRBD1 (5 bases). The germline V gene encodes CDR1 SQVTM and CDR2 ANQGSEA. CDR3 length: 13 residues. The V and J ends lost 0 bases and 3 bases respectively, with 9 bases between them. CDR3 DNA: TGCAGCGTTGAAGACGACAGTGGCTACGAGCAGTACTTC. The encoded protein is CSVEDDSGYEQYF.

This clone is a singleton in its sample. The chain links TRBV5-1 to TRBJ2-5, with D tentatively TRBD1 (5 bases). From germline, CDR1 is SGHRS and CDR2 YFSETQ. Between the trimmed V and J ends, which lost 4 bases and 6 bases, there was a span of 13 bases. The CDR3 runs 13 residues. The chain's CDR3 is CASSLWQGQTQYF. The CDR3 DNA reads TGCGCCAGCAGCCTCTGGCAGGGTCAGACCCAGTACTTC.

V usage is TRBV9 and J usage is TRBJ2-1, with a tentative D call TRBD1 (6 bases). Trimming took off 9 bases at V and 7 bases at J, with 17 bases between the two ends. The CDR3 has 13 residues. The germline gives CDR1 SGDLS, CDR2 YYNGEE. CDR3 in DNA: TGTGCCACCGGGGCAGGGGTTGAGAATGAGCAGTTCTTC. Protein product: CATGAGVENEQFF. The full variable domain, in which reference TRBV9 and TRBJ2-1 provide the parts outside the CDR3, is DSGVTQTPKHLITATGQRVTLRCSPRSGDLSVYWYQQSLDQGLQFLIQYYNGEERAKGNILERFSAQQFPDLHSELNLSSLELGDSALYFCATGAGVENEQFFGPGTRLTVL.

This clone was counted a few times. The V call is TRBV4-2, the J call TRBJ2-1, with D possibly matching TRBD2 (6 bases). CDR1 and CDR2 (germline): LGHNA, YNFKEQ. The CDR3 runs to 16 residues. Trimming took off 0 bases at V and 8 bases at J, with 17 bases between the two ends. The CDR3 nucleotides read TGTGCCAGCAGCCAAGATCTCGGACTACGCGGAGATGAGCAGTTCTTC. Amino acid sequence: CASSQDLGLRGDEQFF.

Concerning this clone: In the same sample, other DNA sequences code for this CDR3. J is TRBJ1-2 and V is TRBV20-1; 8 nucleotides agree with TRBD1. This CDR3 contains 11 residues. V trimming: 4 bases; J trimming: 7 bases; junction bases outside the gene matches: 2. Germline loops: CDR1 DFQATT, CDR2 SNEGSKA (reference sequence). CDR3 region: CSAKDRGGYTF. DNA for the CDR3: TGCAGTGCTAAAGACAGGGGTGGCTACACCTTC.

The V gene is TRBV5-1, the J gene TRBJ2-7, with 7 bases matching TRBD2. The CDR3 length is 14 residues. From germline, CDR1 is SGHRS and CDR2 YFSETQ. The trim removed 4 bases at V and 4 bases at J, leaving 8 bases unmatched. This chain's CDR3 is CASSGGDLGYEQYF. The CDR3 DNA is TGCGCCAGCAGCGGGGGGGACCTTGGGTACGAGCAGTACTTC.

The CDR3 protein is CASISTGEKLFF. CDR3 DNA sequence: TGTGCCAGCATCTCAACAGGGGAAAAACTGTTTTTT. The gene calls are TRBV2 and TRBJ1-4, with D possibly TRBD1 on 6 matching bases. The CDR3 length is 12 residues. Germline CDR1 reads SNHLY; CDR2 reads FYNNEI. Trimming took 7 bases from V and 8 from J, leaving 11 bases between them.

J is TRBJ1-2 and V is TRBV5-5, with a tentative D call TRBD1 (6 bases). Germline V gives CDR1 SGHKS, CDR2 YYEKEE (reference sequence). The CDR3 totals 15 residues. Deletions cut 0 bases from V and 4 bases from J, with 13 bases between. The CDR3 region is CASSLAGGAGYGYTF. The CDR3 region has the DNA TGTGCCAGCAGCTTGGCCGGGGGGGCGGGCTATGGCTACACCTTC.

V gene TRBV25-1 combines with J gene TRBJ1-1; D perhaps matches TRBD1 (6 bases). Trimming took off 5 bases at V and 3 bases at J, with 10 bases between the two ends. Germline-derived CDR1 and CDR2 are MGHDK and SYGVNS. There are 13 residues in the CDR3. CDR3 DNA sequence: TGTGCCAGCAGTCTACAGGGTGACACTGAAGCTTTCTTT. Its protein is CASSLQGDTEAFF.

V is TRBV5-1 and J is TRBJ2-7, with 9 bases that match TRBD1. Germline V gives CDR1 SGHRS, CDR2 YFSETQ. The CDR3 is made up of 16 amino acids. V lost 3 bases, J lost 3 bases, and 10 bases stayed unmatched. The CDR3 coding sequence is TGCGCCAGCAGCTCCCTGACCGGGACAGGGATCTACGAGCAGTACTTC. This gives the protein CASSSLTGTGIYEQYF.

The chain has TRBV7-9 and TRBJ2-7; D may be TRBD2 (5 bases). Germline V CDR1 and CDR2: SEHNR, FQNEAQ (reference sequence). Trimming took off 5 bases at V and 7 bases at J, with 15 bases between the two ends. The CDR3 spans 13 residues. The DNA of the CDR3 is TGTGCCAGCAGCGACGTAAGGAGGTCGGAGCAGTACTTC. Translating gives CASSDVRRSEQYF. Based on the CDR3 plus reference TRBV7-9 and TRBJ2-7, the full variable domain is DTGVSQNPRHKITKRGQNVTFRCDPISEHNRLYWYRQTLGQGPEFLTYFQNEAQLEKSRLLSDRFSAERPKGSFSTLEIQRTEQGDSAMYLCASSDVRRSEQYFGPGTRLTVT.

The genes are TRBV6-1 and TRBJ2-3; D uncertain. The CDR3 runs 14 residues. Trimming took 0 bases from V and 6 from J, leaving 10 bases between them. Germline CDR1 is MNHNS and CDR2 is SASEGT. The CDR3: CASSEALVRDTQYF. CDR3 in DNA: TGTGCCAGCAGTGAAGCGCTCGTCCGGGATACGCAGTATTTT.

Comment on this clone: The same CDR3 is also encoded by other DNA sequences in this sample. This chain joins TRBV29-1 and TRBJ2-2; D possibly corresponds to TRBD2 (6 bases). CDR3 size: 15 residues. Germline CDR1 SQVTM, CDR2 ANQGSEA. Trimming left V 0 bases short and J 0 bases short, with 8 bases between. In DNA, the CDR3 is TGCAGCGTTGAAGACGGGACTGCGAACACCGGGGAGCTGTTTTTT. It specifies CSVEDGTANTGELFF.

V gene TRBV10-3 combines with J gene TRBJ2-7; D possibly corresponds to TRBD2 (5 bases). V was cut by 0 bases and J by 4 bases, with 10 bases left in between. This CDR3 is 14 amino acids long. Germline values: CDR1 ENHRY, CDR2 SYGVKD. The CDR3 loop is CAISESRGSYEQYF. In nucleotides, the CDR3 is TGTGCCATCAGTGAGTCGCGAGGGAGTTACGAGCAGTACTTC.

This clone has more than one count but fewer than ten. The chain combines TRBV19 with TRBJ1-1; 9 bases match TRBD1. J lost 4 bases, V lost 4 bases, and 7 bases had no gene match. This CDR3 comprises 15 residues. Germline V gives CDR1 LNHDA, CDR2 SQIVND (reference sequence). This chain's CDR3 is CASSTSGQGLTEAFF. The CDR3 DNA follows: TGTGCCAGTAGTACAAGCGGACAGGGGCTCACTGAAGCTTTCTTT.